The entry below describes one TCR beta chain. Its target is unknown. The record originates from a study of cytotoxic CD8 clonotypes in ibrutinib-treated CLL. Study overall: Response was recorded as partial in 24 patients and complete in 2; at median roughly 73 months, around 14 remained remitted and about 12 had progressed. Sample averages reached around 270,000 productive templates and tens of thousands of productive rearrangements.

Depths of 1 in 200,000 to 1 in 1 million T cells were the sequencing target. TCRdb's table, derived via immunoSEQ multiplex PCR, lists solely in-frame clones and lacks some. The data show roughly 160,000 clones, approximately 80% seen once. Findings and caveats of the study: Clonality went higher at ibrutinib response and then dropped back toward baseline at progression.

This CDR3 region has 16 residues. V lost 0 bases and J 2 bases, leaving 11 bases between the germline ends. Germline V CDR1 and CDR2: KGHSH, LQKENI. The source material was PBMCs, sampled after 24 months of ibrutinib treatment. V usage is TRBV18 and J usage is TRBJ1-5, with D perhaps matching TRBD1 (5 bases). The clonotype comes from a human donor with chronic lymphocytic leukemia. Here the CDR3 reads CASSPPDSFGNQPQHF. The CDR3 DNA reads TGTGCCAGCTCACCACCCGACAGTTTCGGCAATCAGCCCCAGCATTTT.